This T cell receptor beta chain emerged from a study of blood T cell repertoires in COVID-19. The CDR3 runs to 14 residues. Germline V lookup: CDR1 MNHEY, CDR2 SMNVEV (reference sequence). V dropped 3 bases and J dropped 5 bases, with 8 bases sitting between them. Study processing details: Amplification of reference gene primers provided the estimated nucleated cell counts. Profiled with immunoSEQ multiplex PCR; TCRdb holds only in-frame clones, not every one. D and trimming come from the DNA, and the V and J calls and clone size come from that table. The sample carries under 200,000 clones, more than 60% recorded once.

What was sequenced was peripheral blood. The rearrangement links TRBV27 to TRBJ1-6, with a possible D match to TRBD1 (5 bases). The source is a man in his 60s with acute or convalescent COVID-19. CDR3 sequence reads: CASSLGLDNSPLHF. As DNA, the CDR3 is TGTGCCAGCAGTTTGGGGCTGGATAATTCACCCCTCCACTTT.